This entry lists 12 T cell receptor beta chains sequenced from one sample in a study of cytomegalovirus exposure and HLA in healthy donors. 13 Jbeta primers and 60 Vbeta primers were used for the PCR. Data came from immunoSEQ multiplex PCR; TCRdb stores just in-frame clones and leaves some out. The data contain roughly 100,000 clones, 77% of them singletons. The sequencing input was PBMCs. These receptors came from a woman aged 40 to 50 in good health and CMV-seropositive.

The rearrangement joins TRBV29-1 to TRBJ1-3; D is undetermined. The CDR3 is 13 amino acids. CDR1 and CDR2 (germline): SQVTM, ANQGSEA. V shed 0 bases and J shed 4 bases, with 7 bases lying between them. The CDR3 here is CSVEENSGNTIYF. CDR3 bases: TGCAGCGTTGAAGAGAACAGCGGAAACACCATATATTTT.

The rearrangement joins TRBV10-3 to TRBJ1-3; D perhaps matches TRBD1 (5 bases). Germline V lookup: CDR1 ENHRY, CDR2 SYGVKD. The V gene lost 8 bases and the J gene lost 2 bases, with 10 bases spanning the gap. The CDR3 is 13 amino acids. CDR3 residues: CAILQGPGNTIYF. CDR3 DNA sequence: TGTGCCATCCTTCAGGGCCCTGGAAACACCATATATTTT.

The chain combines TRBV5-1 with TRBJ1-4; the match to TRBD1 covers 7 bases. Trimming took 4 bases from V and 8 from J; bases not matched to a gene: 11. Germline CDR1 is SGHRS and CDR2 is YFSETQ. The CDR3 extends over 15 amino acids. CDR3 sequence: CASSLVGTAMEKLFF. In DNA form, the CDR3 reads TGCGCCAGCAGCCTAGTCGGGACAGCAATGGAAAAACTGTTTTTT.

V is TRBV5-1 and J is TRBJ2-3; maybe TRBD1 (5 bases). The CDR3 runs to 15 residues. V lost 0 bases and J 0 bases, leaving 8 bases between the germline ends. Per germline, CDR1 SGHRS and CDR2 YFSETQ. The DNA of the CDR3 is TGCGCCAGCAGCTTGGGGACAATGAGCACAGATACGCAGTATTTT. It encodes CASSLGTMSTDTQYF.

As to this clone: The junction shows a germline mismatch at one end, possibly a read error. The CDR3, as DNA: TGTGCTAGCAGCTTAGGTGGGACAGGAGGACAAGAGACCCAGTACTTC. Encoded protein: CASSLGGTGGQETQYF. The rearrangement joins TRBV7-7 to TRBJ2-5; TRBD1 matches 8 bases. The CDR3 is made up of 16 amino acids. In germline, CDR1 is SSHAT, CDR2 FNYEAQ (reference sequence).

This CDR3 reads CASRLTVNTEAFF. The CDR3 DNA follows: TGTGCCAGCAGATTGACAGTGAACACTGAAGCTTTCTTT. The V call is TRBV6-6, the J call TRBJ1-1; a weak D match, TRBD1 (5 bases). This CDR3 spans 13 amino acids. V was shortened by 6 bases and J by 0 bases, with 8 bases between the two germline ends. Germline lookup yields CDR1 MNHNY and CDR2 SVGAGI (reference sequence).

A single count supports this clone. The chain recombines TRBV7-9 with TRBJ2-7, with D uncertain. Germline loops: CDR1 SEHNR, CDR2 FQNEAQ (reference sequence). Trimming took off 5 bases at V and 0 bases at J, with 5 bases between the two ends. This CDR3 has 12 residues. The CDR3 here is CASSPSSYEQYF. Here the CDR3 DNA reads TGTGCCAGCAGCCCCAGCTCCTACGAGCAGTACTTC.

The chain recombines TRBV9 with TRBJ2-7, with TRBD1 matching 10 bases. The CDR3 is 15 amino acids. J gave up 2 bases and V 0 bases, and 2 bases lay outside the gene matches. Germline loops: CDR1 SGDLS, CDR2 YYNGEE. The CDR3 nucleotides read TGTGCCAGCAGCGTAGCTGGGACAGGGGCCTACGAGCAGTACTTC. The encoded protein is CASSVAGTGAYEQYF.

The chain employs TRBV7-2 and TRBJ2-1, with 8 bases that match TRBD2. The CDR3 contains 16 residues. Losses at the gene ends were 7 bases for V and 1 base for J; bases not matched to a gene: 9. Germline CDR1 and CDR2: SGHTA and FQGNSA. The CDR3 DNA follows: TGTGCCAGCAAGGAGTCGGGGGGGAAATCCTACAATGAGCAGTTCTTC. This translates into CASKESGGKSYNEQFF.

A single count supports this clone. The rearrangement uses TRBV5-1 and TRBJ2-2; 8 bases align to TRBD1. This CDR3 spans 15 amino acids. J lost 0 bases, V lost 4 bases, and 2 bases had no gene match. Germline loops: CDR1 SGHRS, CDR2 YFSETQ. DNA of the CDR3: TGCGCCAGCAGCCAGGACAGGGCGAACACCGGGGAGCTGTTTTTT. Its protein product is CASSQDRANTGELFF. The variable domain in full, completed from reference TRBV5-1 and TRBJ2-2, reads KAGVTQTPRYLIKTRGQQVTLSCSPISGHRSVSWYQQTPGQGLQFLFEYFSETQRNKGNFPGRFSGRQFSNSRSEMNVSTLELGDSALYLCASSQDRANTGELFFGEGSRLTVL.

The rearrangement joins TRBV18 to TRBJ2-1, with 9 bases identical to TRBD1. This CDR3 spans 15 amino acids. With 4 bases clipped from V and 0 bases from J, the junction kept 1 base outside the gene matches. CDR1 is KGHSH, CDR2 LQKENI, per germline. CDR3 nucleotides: TGTGCCAGCTCACAGGGACAGGGCTCCTACAATGAGCAGTTCTTC. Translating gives CASSQGQGSYNEQFF. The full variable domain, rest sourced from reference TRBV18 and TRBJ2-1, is NAGVMQNPRHLVRRRGQEARLRCSPMKGHSHVYWYRQLPEEGLKFMVYLQKENIIDESGMPKERFSAEFPKEGPSILRIQQVVRGDSAAYFCASSQGQGSYNEQFFGPGTRLTVL.

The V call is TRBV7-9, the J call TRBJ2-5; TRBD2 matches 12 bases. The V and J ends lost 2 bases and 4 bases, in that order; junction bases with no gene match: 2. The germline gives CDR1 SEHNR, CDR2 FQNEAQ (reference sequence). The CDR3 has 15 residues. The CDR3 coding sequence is TGTGCCAGCAGCTTACTAGCGGGAGGGGGAGAGACCCAGTACTTC. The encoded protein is CASSLLAGGGETQYF.